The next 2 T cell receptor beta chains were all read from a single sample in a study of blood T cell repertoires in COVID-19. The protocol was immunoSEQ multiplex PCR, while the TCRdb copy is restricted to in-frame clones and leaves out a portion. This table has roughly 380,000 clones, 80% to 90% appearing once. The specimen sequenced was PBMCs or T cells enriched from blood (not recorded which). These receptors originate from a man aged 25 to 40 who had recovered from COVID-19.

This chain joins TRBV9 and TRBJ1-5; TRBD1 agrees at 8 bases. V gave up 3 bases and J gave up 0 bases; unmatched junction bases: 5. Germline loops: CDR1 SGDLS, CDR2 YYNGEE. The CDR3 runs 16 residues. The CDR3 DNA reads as TGTGCCAGCAGCGAGGGACAGGAGTATAGCAATCAGCCCCAGCATTTT. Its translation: CASSEGQEYSNQPQHF.

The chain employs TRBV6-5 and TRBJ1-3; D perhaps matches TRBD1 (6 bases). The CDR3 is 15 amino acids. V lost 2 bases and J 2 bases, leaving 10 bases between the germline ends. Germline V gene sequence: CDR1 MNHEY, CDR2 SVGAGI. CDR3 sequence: CASSYLRTAGNTIYF. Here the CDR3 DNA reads TGTGCCAGCAGTTACCTCCGGACAGCTGGAAACACCATATATTTT.